The source of this T cell receptor (beta chain) is a study of blood T cell repertoires in COVID-19. Study-level background: Sites across the United States, Italy and Spain contributed samples from acute and convalescent COVID-19. The cDNA or gDNA used as material had been derived from T cells, B-cell-depleted T cells, or PBMCs.

Original data processing: Estimates of nucleated cell counts were drawn from the amplification of reference gene primers. The method was immunoSEQ multiplex PCR; TCRdb's version includes in-frame clones alone and lacks a portion of them. Clone size and the V and J calls come from that table; the DNA yielded D and trimming. The sample carries 180,000 or so clones, around 80% recorded once. Germline CDR1 reads MGHRA; CDR2 reads YSYEKL. Trimming at V came to 3 bases and at J to 4 bases, leaving 5 bases not matched to a gene. This CDR3 has 15 residues. The receptor comes from an elderly woman with active or convalescent COVID-19. The chain recombines TRBV4-1 with TRBJ2-7; 11 positions agree with TRBD1. Sequences were obtained from peripheral blood. The CDR3 protein is CASSQLDRGRYEQYF. CDR3 bases: TGCGCCAGCAGCCAGTTGGACAGGGGGCGGTACGAGCAGTACTTC.